The clone carrying this T cell receptor beta chain was counted between two and nine times. TCRdb re-called the RT-PCR reads with MiXCR, one entry per CDR3 protein. The sample has about a million distinct CDR3 sequences; around 17% are singletons. These data are taken from a study of patients and donors after allogeneic stem cell transplantation. The CDR3 length is 16 residues. Germline V gene lookup returns CDR1 DFQATT and CDR2 SNEGSKA (reference sequence). V lost 3 bases, J lost 8 bases, and 13 bases stayed unmatched. The clonotype comes from a human donor who was either an allogeneic HSCT recipient or a stem cell or donor lymphocyte infusion donor (not recorded which). It is not recorded whose cells these are; they may come from a transplant donor. V usage is TRBV20-1 and J usage is TRBJ2-1, with 10 bases matching TRBD2. Sequencing used blood, either unsorted or a sorted T cell fraction (not recorded which). Written as DNA, the CDR3 is TGCAGTGCTAGTCCGCTAGCGGGAGTGAAGGGCCATGAGCAGTTCTTC. This encodes CSASPLAGVKGHEQFF.